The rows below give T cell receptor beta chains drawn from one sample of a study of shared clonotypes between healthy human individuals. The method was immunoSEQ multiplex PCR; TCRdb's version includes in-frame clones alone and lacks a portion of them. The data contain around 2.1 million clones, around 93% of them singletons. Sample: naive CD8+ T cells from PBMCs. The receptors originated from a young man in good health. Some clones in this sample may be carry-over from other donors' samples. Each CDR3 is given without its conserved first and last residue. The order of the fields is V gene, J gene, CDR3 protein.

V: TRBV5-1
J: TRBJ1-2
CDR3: ASYGQGIYSNYGYT

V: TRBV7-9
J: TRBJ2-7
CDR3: ASSFGQKVYEQY

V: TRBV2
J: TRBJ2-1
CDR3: ASSGSGTTDSNEQF

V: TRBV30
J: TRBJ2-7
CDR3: AWSDPSGMGYEQY

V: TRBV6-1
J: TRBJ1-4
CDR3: ATAEPATNEKLF

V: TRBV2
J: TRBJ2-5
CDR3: ASSERGSGNQY

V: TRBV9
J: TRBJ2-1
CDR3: ATNIHGGLAGDSDEQF

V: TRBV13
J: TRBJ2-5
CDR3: ASGTVQETQY

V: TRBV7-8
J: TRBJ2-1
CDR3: ASSVDRDSYNEQF

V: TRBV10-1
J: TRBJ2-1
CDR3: ASSTGTSGGNEQF

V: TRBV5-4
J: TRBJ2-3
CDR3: ASSTNTDTQY

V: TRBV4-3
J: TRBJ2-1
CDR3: ASSQDRDNEQF

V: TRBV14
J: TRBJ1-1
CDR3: ASSPTQAGGTEAF

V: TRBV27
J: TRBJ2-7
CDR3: ASRSLGDEQY

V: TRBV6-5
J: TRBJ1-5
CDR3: ASSARRGSHQPQH

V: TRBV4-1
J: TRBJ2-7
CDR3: ASSQRDSGTSGSLRDYEQY

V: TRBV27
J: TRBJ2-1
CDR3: ASSPSGRFYNEQF

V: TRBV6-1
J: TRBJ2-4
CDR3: ASSVTERLAKNIQY

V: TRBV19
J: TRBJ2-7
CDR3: ASIPNRPGGGGSYEQY

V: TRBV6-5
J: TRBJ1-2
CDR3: ASSIGVNYGYT

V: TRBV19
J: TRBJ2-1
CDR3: ASSDWTGNNEQF

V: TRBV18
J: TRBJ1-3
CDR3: ASSPPRGDSGNTIY

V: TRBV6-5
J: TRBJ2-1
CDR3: ASSGTSGWNEQF

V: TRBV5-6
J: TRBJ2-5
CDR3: ASSLTSGDLTPPETQY

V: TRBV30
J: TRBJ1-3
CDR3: AWSTWTVSSGNTIY

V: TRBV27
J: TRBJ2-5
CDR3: ASSFLPADKETQY

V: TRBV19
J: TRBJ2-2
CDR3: ASLSGTGELF

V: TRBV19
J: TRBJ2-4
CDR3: ASSIGQPRLAGVRKNIQY

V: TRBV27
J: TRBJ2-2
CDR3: ASSLSLSGANTGELF

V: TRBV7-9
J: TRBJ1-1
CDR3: ASSLVRPSSEAF

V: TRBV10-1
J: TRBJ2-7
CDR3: ASSESTVSYEQY

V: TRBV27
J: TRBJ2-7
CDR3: ASSSRARAGAADEQY

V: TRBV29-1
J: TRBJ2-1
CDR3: SVGGLGDEQF

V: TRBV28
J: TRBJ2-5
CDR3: ASSLIPGSRETQY

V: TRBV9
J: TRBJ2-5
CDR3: ASSPPGQGEETQY

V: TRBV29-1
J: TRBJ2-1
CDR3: SVAVSSYNEQF

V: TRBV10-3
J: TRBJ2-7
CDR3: AIRAGQDKY

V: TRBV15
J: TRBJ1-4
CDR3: ATRARDRGREKLF

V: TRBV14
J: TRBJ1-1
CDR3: ASSQEDRGPGTEAF

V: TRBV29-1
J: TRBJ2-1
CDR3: SVDLKGVNEQF

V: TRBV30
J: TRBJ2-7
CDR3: AWTSQGTLNYEQY

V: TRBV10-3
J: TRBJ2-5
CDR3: AISESLGDVETQY

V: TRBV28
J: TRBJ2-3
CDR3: ASGSGTSSRFTDTQY

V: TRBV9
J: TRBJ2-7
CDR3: ASSVGGTEYEQY

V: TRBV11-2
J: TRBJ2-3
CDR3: ASSIRGPLFDTQY

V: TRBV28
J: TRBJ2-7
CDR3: ASTPSGGPYEQY

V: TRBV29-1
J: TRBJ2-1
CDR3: SVQLAEIRDEQF

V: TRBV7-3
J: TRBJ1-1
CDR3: ASSLIGGSNTEAF

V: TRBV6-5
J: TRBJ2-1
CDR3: ASSYWIGEDEQF

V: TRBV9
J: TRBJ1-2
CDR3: ASSAPRDRNYGYT

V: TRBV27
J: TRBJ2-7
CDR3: ASSGQGAFPYYEQY

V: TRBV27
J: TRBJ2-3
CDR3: ASSLGLAGVADTQY

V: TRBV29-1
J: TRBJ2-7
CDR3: SVLGYRASYEQY

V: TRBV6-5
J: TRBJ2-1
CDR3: ASSWTRGSPYNEQF

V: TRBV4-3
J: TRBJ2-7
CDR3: ASSQGREGSYEQY

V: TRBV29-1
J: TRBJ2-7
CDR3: SATENSYEQY

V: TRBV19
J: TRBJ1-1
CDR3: ASSILTQGRNTEAF